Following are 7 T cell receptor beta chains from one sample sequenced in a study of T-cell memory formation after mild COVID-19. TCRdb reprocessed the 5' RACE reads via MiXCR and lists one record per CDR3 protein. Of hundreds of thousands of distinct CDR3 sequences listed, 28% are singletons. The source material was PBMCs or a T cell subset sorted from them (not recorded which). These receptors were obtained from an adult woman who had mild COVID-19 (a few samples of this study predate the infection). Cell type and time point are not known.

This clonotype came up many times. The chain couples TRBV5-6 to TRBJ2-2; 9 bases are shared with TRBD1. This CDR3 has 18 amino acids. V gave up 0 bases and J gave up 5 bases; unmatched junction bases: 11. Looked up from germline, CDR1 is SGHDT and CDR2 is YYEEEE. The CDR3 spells CASSLAETGGVWTGELFF. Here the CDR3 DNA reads TGTGCCAGCAGCTTGGCAGAAACAGGGGGCGTTTGGACCGGGGAGCTGTTTTTT.

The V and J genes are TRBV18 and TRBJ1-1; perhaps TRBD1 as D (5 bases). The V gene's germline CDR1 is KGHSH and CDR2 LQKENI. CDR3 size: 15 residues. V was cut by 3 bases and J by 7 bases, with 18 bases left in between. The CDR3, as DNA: TGTGCCAGCTCACCGGACGCTACTGGGGGTGGTGAAGCTTTCTTT. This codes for CASSPDATGGGEAFF.

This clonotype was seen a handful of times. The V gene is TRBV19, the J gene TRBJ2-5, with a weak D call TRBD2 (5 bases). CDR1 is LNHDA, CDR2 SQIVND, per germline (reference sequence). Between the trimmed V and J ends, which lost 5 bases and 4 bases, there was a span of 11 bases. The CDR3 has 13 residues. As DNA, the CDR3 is TGTGCCAGTAGTGAGAGGGTCAGAGAGACCCAGTACTTC. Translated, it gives CASSERVRETQYF.

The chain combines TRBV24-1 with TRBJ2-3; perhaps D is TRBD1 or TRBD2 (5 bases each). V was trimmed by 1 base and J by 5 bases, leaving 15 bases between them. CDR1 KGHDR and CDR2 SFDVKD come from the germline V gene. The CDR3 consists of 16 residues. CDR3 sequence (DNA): TGTGCCACCAGTGATTTAACAGGCGGGCCGGAAGATACGCAGTATTTT. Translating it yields CATSDLTGGPEDTQYF.

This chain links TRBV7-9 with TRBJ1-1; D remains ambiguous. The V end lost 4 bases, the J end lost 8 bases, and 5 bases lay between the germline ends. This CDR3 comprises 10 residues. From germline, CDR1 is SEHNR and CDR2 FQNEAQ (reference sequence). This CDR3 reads CASSSREAFF. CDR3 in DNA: TGTGCCAGCAGCTCCAGGGAAGCTTTCTTT.

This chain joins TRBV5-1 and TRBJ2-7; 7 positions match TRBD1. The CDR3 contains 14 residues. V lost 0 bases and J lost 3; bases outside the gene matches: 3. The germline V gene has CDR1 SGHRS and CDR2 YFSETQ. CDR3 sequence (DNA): TGCGCCAGCAGCTTGGCGGGACAGAACTACGAGCAGTACTTC. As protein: CASSLAGQNYEQYF.

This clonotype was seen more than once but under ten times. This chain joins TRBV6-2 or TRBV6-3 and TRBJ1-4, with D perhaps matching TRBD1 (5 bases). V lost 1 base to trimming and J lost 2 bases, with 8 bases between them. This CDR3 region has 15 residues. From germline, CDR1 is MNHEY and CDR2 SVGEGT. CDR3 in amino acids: CASSYFRVTNEKLFF. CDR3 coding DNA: TGTGCCAGCAGTTACTTCAGGGTTACTAATGAAAAACTGTTTTTT.